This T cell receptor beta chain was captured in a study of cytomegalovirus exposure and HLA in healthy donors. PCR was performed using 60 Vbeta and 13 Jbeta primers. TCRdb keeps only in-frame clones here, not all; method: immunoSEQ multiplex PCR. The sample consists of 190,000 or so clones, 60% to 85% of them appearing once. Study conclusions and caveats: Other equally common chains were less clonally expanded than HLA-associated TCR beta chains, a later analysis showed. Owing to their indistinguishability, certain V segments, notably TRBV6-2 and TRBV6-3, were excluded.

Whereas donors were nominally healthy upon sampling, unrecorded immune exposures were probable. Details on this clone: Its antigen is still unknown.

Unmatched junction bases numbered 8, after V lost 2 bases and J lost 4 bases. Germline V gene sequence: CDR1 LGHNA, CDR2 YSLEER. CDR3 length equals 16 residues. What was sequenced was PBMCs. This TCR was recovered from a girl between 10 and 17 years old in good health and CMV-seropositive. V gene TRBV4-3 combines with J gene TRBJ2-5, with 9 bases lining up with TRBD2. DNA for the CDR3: TGCGCCAGCAGCCAAACTAGAGCTAGCGGGGTAGAGACCCAGTACTTC. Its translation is CASSQTRASGVETQYF.